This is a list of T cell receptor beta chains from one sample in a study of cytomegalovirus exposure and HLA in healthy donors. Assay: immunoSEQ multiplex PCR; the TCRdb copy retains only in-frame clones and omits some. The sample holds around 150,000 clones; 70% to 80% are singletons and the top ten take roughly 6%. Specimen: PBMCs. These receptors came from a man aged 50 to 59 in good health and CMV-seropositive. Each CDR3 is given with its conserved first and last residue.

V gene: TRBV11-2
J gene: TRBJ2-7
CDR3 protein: CASSWKQGPYEQYF

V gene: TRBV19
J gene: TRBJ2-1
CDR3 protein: CASSIRSGSDEQFF

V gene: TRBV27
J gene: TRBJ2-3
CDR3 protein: CASSFRTSGPTSTDTQYF

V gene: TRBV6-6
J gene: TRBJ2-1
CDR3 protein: CASSYSSGSSYNEQFF

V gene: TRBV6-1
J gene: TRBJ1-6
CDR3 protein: CASSVRGANNSPLHF

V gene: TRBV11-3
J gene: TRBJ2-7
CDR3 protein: CASSLEASGTYEQYF

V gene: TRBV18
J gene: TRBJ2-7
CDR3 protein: CASSPPGSGRSYEQYF

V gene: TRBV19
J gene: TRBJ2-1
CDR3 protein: CASSIFFGTSGNEQFF

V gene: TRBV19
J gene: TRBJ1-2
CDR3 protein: CASSIGRTDGYTF

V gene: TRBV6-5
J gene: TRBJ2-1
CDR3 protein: CASRTSGINEQFF

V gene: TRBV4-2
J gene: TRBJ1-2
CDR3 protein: CASSLFTGGDGYTF

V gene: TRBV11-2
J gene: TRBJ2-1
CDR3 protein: CASSLVRTSGHNEQFF

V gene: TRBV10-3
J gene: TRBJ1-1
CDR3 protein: CAISGTGYEMSTEAFF

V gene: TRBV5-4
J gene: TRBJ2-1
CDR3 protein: CASSSGTSSSYNEQFF

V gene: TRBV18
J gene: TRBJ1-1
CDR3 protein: CASSISSWNTEAFF

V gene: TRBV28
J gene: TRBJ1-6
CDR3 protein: CASSPSPDSPLHF

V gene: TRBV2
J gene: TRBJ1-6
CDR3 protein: CASSWDRANSPLHF

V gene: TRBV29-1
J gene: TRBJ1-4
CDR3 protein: CSVEGRTGSGEKLFF